This TCR beta chain was sequenced during a study of blood T cell repertoires in COVID-19. Overall study context: The United States, Italy and Spain were the sources of the acute and convalescent COVID-19 samples. Sources were T cells, B-cell-depleted T cells, or PBMCs; the material itself was cDNA or gDNA.

After removal of 5 bases from V and 4 bases from J, the junction contained 8 bases not matched to a gene. Germline CDR1 is SGHVS and CDR2 is FQNEAQ. The length of the CDR3 is 14 residues. Authors' methods: Nucleated cell number was recorded as an estimate derived from reference gene primer amplification. Using immunoSEQ multiplex PCR, the repertoire was profiled, and TCRdb retains in-frame clones only, with some absent. D and trimming were read from the DNA, whereas the V and J calls and clone size are those reported in that table. The sample comprises fewer than 70,000 clones, about nine tenths of which are singletons, and over 7.5% rests with the top ten.

The TCR originated in a man in his forties or fifties with active COVID-19. Sequenced input: peripheral blood. The V and J genes are TRBV7-8 and TRBJ2-7; the match to TRBD1 covers 7 bases. The CDR3 DNA sequence: TGTGCCAGCAGCCACGGACAGGTCGCGTACGAGCAGTACTTC. It translates to CASSHGQVAYEQYF. Full variable domain (missing parts from reference TRBV7-8 and TRBJ2-7): GAGVSQSPRYKVAKRGQDVALRCDPISGHVSLFWYQQALGQGPEFLTYFQNEAQLDKSGLPSDRFFAERPEGSVSTLKIQRTQQEDSAVYLCASSHGQVAYEQYFGPGTRLTVT.